The 6 T cell receptor beta chains below all came from one sample that was sequenced in a study of T cells after posttransplantation cyclophosphamide. The method was immunoSEQ multiplex PCR; TCRdb's version includes in-frame clones alone and lacks a portion of them. The data show 25,000 or so clones, roughly 88% seen once. The sequenced sample consisted of PBMCs. These receptors were taken from a woman aged 55-69 years with a blood cancer, CMV-positive, and with a related stem cell donor.

The rearrangement links TRBV25-1 to TRBJ2-7; maybe TRBD2 (5 bases). Between the trimmed V and J ends, which lost 7 bases and 6 bases, there was a span of 16 bases. Per germline, CDR1 MGHDK and CDR2 SYGVNS. This CDR3 has 13 amino acids. As DNA, the CDR3 is TGTGCCAGCACCGACCCCGGGGTTTCCGAGCAGTACTTC. Translation: CASTDPGVSEQYF.

The rearrangement uses TRBV6-1 and TRBJ1-2, with TRBD1 identical over 8 bases. The CDR3 loop spans 12 amino acids. V lost 6 bases to trimming and J lost 7 bases; unmatched junction nucleotides: 4. Germline loops: CDR1 MNHNS, CDR2 SASEGT. CDR3 residues: CASRETGVGYTF. Here the CDR3 DNA reads TGTGCCAGCAGGGAGACAGGGGTTGGCTACACCTTC.

The chain carries TRBV27 and TRBJ1-1; D is uncertain. V lost 3 bases to trimming and J lost 5 bases, with 13 bases between them. Germline CDR1 is MNHEY and CDR2 is SMNVEV (reference sequence). The CDR3 sequence is 14 residues long. The CDR3 DNA reads as TGTGCCAGCAGTTTCCGAGGCTTGGAGACTGAAGCTTTCTTT. Encoded protein: CASSFRGLETEAFF.

This chain uses TRBV7-2 with TRBJ1-2, with a weak D call TRBD1 (5 bases). This CDR3 spans 13 amino acids. V lost 5 bases, J lost 2 bases, and 9 bases lay in between. From germline, CDR1 is SGHTA and CDR2 FQGNSA. In DNA form, the CDR3 reads TGTGCCAGCAGCCCTGACAGAAACTATGGCTACACCTTC. As protein: CASSPDRNYGYTF.

The chain is built from TRBV19 and TRBJ1-4, with D possibly being TRBD1 (5 bases). The V gene's germline CDR1 is LNHDA and CDR2 SQIVND (reference sequence). V was shortened by 4 bases and J by 5 bases, with 8 bases between the two germline ends. The CDR3 has 13 residues. The CDR3 bases are TGTGCCAGTAGTAAGGGGCGGAATGAAAAACTGTTTTTT. Encoded protein: CASSKGRNEKLFF.

V and J are TRBV5-4 and TRBJ2-2; tentative D call: TRBD1 (6 bases). The V end lost 4 bases, the J end lost 3 bases, and 19 bases lay between the germline ends. This CDR3 is built from 17 residues. Germline CDR1 SGHNT, CDR2 YYREEE (reference sequence). CDR3 in amino acids: CASSQEQGFPDTGELFF. The CDR3 DNA reads as TGTGCCAGCAGCCAAGAACAGGGATTCCCGGACACCGGGGAGCTGTTTTTT.